This T cell receptor (beta chain) was sequenced for a study of blood T cell repertoires in COVID-19. Study-level background: Samples taken during acute and convalescent COVID-19 were collected in the United States, Italy and Spain. From T cells, B-cell-depleted T cells, or PBMCs came the material, which was cDNA or gDNA.

Original analysis: Counts of nucleated cells, estimated from reference gene primer amplification, were obtained. Only in-frame clones appear in the TCRdb table, and some are missing; sequencing was by immunoSEQ multiplex PCR. D and trimming come from the DNA, and the V and J calls and clone size come from that table. The sample lists 150,000 to 160,000 clones, roughly four fifths occurring once. The receptor was isolated from a woman aged 60 to 75 with COVID-19, enrolled during active disease. Sequencing was carried out using peripheral blood.

CDR3 protein: CASSPGQPWRAFF. In nucleotides, the CDR3 is TGTGCCAGCAGCCCTGGACAGCCATGGAGAGCTTTCTTT. This chain links TRBV7-9 with TRBJ1-1, with a weak D call TRBD1 (6 bases). V was pared by 5 bases and J by 10 bases, with 17 bases between. The germline gives CDR1 SEHNR, CDR2 FQNEAQ (reference sequence). This CDR3 is 13 amino acids long.